The T cell receptor (beta chain) under discussion was sequenced for a study of blood T cell repertoires in COVID-19. In the study overall: Donors in the United States, Italy and Spain gave samples during acute or convalescent COVID-19. The analysed material was cDNA or gDNA that came from T cells, B-cell-depleted T cells, or PBMCs.

As handled by the study authors: Reference gene primer amplification gave nucleated cell count estimates. Profiled with immunoSEQ multiplex PCR; TCRdb holds only in-frame clones, not every one. From that table come the V and J calls and clone size; the DNA was used to work out D and trimming. The sample shows 88,000 or so clones, around 75% of them seen only once. The sample comprised peripheral blood. The sequence was obtained from a human donor in a cohort sampled during active COVID-19.

The CDR3 region is CASSLAGTADAQFF. CDR3 nucleotides: TGTGCCAGCAGCTTGGCCGGGACAGCTGACGCACAGTTCTTC. The chain couples TRBV5-4 to TRBJ2-1; 7 bases fit TRBD1. Germline trimming cut 0 bases from V and 13 bases from J; bases unmatched to any gene: 10. Germline V gives CDR1 SGHNT, CDR2 YYREEE (reference sequence). This CDR3 is built from 14 residues.